This record concerns one T cell receptor beta chain sequence. This clonotype occurred many times. Its cognate antigen has yet to be identified. There are no base qualities to consult, and no much larger clone falls within one base. The data were taken from a study of T cells in Graves' hyperthyroidism and ophthalmopathy (dated by TCRdb to about 2019). The study in broad terms: Peripheral blood was sampled at the time of initial diagnosis, prior to any treatment. To identify TCR V-J signatures that set the groups apart, the researchers used a discovery cohort of 100 patients, made up of 40 to 45 with Graves' ophthalmopathy and 57 with stable Graves' hyperthyroidism. An independent validation cohort of around 19 hyperthyroidism patients and 17 patients who later progressed to ophthalmopathy tested prospective prediction of ophthalmopathy. The 100 discovery patients were randomly split 7:3 into training and test sets. In roughly six Graves' hyperthyroidism patients, the study also compared T-cell repertoires from thyroid tissue with T-cell repertoires from blood. After blood sampling, hyperthyroidism patients were treated with methimazole at a starting dose of 30 mg daily, and ophthalmopathy patients were treated with high-dose intravenous methylprednisolone. TCR Vbeta CDR3 sequencing of 120 to 150 peripheral blood samples (approximately 44 ophthalmopathy, under 80 hyperthyroidism and around 17 progressor patients) is reported in the paper. Beyond this particular receptor, the publication reports: In validation, the model predicted progression to ophthalmopathy a median of roughly six months before onset, with roughly 71% sensitivity and roughly 77% specificity. Ophthalmopathy was separated from stable hyperthyroidism by a 13 V-J signature model, with approximately 86% sensitivity and about 81% specificity obtained in cross-validation and 80%/75% obtained in testing. Sample size was not statistically predetermined, and blinding of investigators to group allocation was not performed. Most expanded thyroid clonotypes (frequency above 0.001) were also detected in blood, suggesting blood repertoires may reflect thyroid immune responses.

Moderately to severely active disease, a Clinical Activity Score of at least 3, a NOSPECS grade of at least 4, and a duration under 3 months were present in ophthalmopathy patients. Any patient with an uncontrolled infection, another autoimmune disease, pregnancy or lactation was excluded. Clinical symptoms, serum thyroxine and TRAb, thyroid ultrasound, and orbital computed tomography formed the basis for the diagnoses. PBMCs were isolated from about 9.2 ml of fresh peripheral blood by Ficoll-Paque density gradient centrifugation. Total RNA was extracted with Trizol reagent, and quality was checked on an Agilent 2100 Bioanalyzer. The TCR beta CDR3 regions were amplified from RNA transcripts. A first-round RT-PCR of the TCR CDR3 used the HTBI primer set with the Qiagen OneStep RT-PCR kit. The libraries were constructed in a second round of multiplex PCR and then size-selected and purified. Paired-end sequencing of the libraries was performed with 100 bp reads on an Illumina HiSeq2000. Concerning the study's data processing: SOAPnuke was used to process the raw data, throwing out any read that contained adapters or uncalled bases, had a mean Phred below 15, or lacked an exact constant-primer or identifier match. High-quality paired reads were merged using COPE v1.2.5, and each unique nucleotide sequence was defined as a clonotype. MiTCR v1.1 was used to align the clonotypes against IMGT TRBV, TRBD and TRBJ reference segments. The analysis included only V-J combinations with a frequency above 0.0001, which together covered 99% to 99.2% of the repertoires. The TCS score was defined as the ratio of F50 (clonal expansion) to E x V (chaos), calculated using BLOSUM62-based TCRdist between CDR3 peptides within each V-J. Welch's t-statistics and random forest reduced fewer than 600 V-J features to 13, which were used in a naive Bayes classifier (R e1071). The public sequencing data were trimmed at Q25 with fastp and processed into clonotypes with MiXCR by TCRdb, which kept only in-frame beta chains. Records with the same CDR3 protein are collapsed into one entry carrying the most frequent genes and DNA. Clone size and V and J calls follow TCRdb, not the original study. This sample holds a few hundred thousand distinct CDR3 sequences; roughly 18% were observed only once. 40% of the sample goes to the ten largest clones.

The source is a man younger than 30 with Graves' ophthalmopathy. Sequencing was done on a sample of blood.

DNA sequence: TGTGCCAGCAGCTTCCCCACGGCGCGCAGCGGGGGTATAGATACGCAGTATTTT. Translated, it reads CASSFPTARSGGIDTQYF. The sequence joins TRBV11-2 to TRBJ2-3, with 8 junctional bases fitting TRBD2. Trimmed from V: 3 bases; trimmed from J: 5 bases; junction bases lacking a gene match: 16. Inclusive of the bounding cysteine and phenylalanine, the CDR3 is 18 residues long. The retained sequence is limited to the CDR3, 54 bases, with the frame set at the first base. The germline V gene specifies SGHAT as CDR1 and FQNNGV as CDR2. This CDR3, with the reference TRBV11-2 and TRBJ2-3 proteins standing in past its ends, gives the full variable domain EAGVAQSPRYKIIEKRQSVAFWCNPISGHATLYWYQQILGQGPKLLIQFQNNGVVDDSQLPKDRFSAERLKGVDSTLKIQPAKLEDSAVYLCASSFPTARSGGIDTQYFGPGTRLTVL.